This entry lists 12 T cell receptor beta chains sequenced from one sample in a study of cytomegalovirus exposure and HLA in healthy donors. PCR used 60 Vbeta primers and 13 Jbeta primers. Clones were sequenced by immunoSEQ multiplex PCR, and TCRdb holds only the in-frame ones, with some missing. The sample shows 99,000 or so clones, roughly 83% of them seen only once. The sequenced sample consisted of PBMCs. The origin of the receptors is a male donor in good health and CMV-seropositive.

The chain links TRBV4-1 to TRBJ2-3; D possibly corresponds to TRBD2 (6 bases). The CDR3 contains 17 residues. The V gene's germline CDR1 is MGHRA and CDR2 YSYEKL. The V end lost 0 bases, the J end lost 3 bases, and 16 bases lay between the germline ends. CDR3 DNA: TGCGCCAGCAGCCAAGATTCGAGACTAGACGGGACAGATACGCAGTATTTT. Translating gives CASSQDSRLDGTDTQYF.

The chain joins TRBV4-1 to TRBJ1-1; D uncertain. Germline CDR1 reads MGHRA; CDR2 reads YSYEKL. The CDR3 is 16 amino acids. Trimming shortened V by 3 bases and J by 0 bases, and 14 bases separated the two germline ends. CDR3 in amino acids: CASSQRADYMNTEAFF. Written as DNA, the CDR3 is TGCGCCAGCAGCCAGAGGGCGGATTACATGAACACTGAAGCTTTCTTT.

This chain uses TRBV29-1 with TRBJ2-7, with unresolved D. This CDR3 comprises 12 residues. CDR1 SQVTM and CDR2 ANQGSEA come from the germline V gene. The V gene lost 4 bases and the J gene lost 5 bases, with 12 bases spanning the gap. Here the CDR3 reads CSVVLSSHEQYF. The CDR3 coding sequence is TGCAGCGTTGTCTTGAGTTCCCACGAGCAGTACTTC.

The V gene is TRBV4-2, the J gene TRBJ2-1, with D possibly TRBD1 on 6 matching bases. CDR1 LGHNA and CDR2 YNFKEQ come from the germline V gene. CDR3 length equals 13 residues. V dropped 0 bases and J dropped 11 bases, with 11 bases sitting between them. CDR3 protein: CASSQDLGQQQFF. CDR3 DNA sequence: TGTGCCAGCAGCCAAGATCTGGGACAACAGCAGTTCTTC.

The J gene is TRBJ2-5, the V gene TRBV5-6, with 9 bases matching TRBD1. The V and J ends lost 4 bases and 5 bases, in that order; junction bases with no gene match: 9. The CDR3 covers 15 residues. Germline V CDR1 and CDR2: SGHDT, YYEEEE. CDR3 nucleotide sequence: TGTGCCAGCAGCCCGCGACAGGGGGGTGGGGAGACCCAGTACTTC. Its translation: CASSPRQGGGETQYF.

The chain couples TRBV27 to TRBJ2-2; 13 positions agree with TRBD2. The CDR3 runs to 16 residues. With 4 bases clipped from V and 6 bases from J, the junction kept 5 bases outside the gene matches. Per germline, CDR1 MNHEY and CDR2 SMNVEV (reference sequence). CDR3 DNA sequence: TGTGCCAGCAGTTCGGGACTAGCGGGGTGGGCCGGGGAGCTGTTTTTT. It codes for CASSSGLAGWAGELFF.

This clone turned up a few times. V gene TRBV19 combines with J gene TRBJ1-5; TRBD1 matches at 7 bases. The J segment lost 5 bases and the V segment lost 6 bases, leaving 7 bases of the junction unmatched. Germline-derived CDR1 and CDR2 are LNHDA and SQIVND (reference sequence). The CDR3 totals 14 residues. The CDR3 protein is CASSETGPYQPQHF. In DNA, the CDR3 is TGTGCCAGTAGCGAGACAGGGCCTTATCAGCCCCAGCATTTT.

The chain's CDR3 is CASSYRSGGDGYTF. The CDR3 nucleotides read TGTGCCAGCAGTTACAGGTCAGGGGGCGATGGCTACACCTTC. The gene calls are TRBV6-5 and TRBJ1-2; 8 nucleotides match TRBD1. Trimming cost V 2 bases and J 6 bases; bases outside gene matches: 5. The CDR3 loop spans 14 amino acids. From germline, CDR1 is MNHEY and CDR2 SVGAGI.

This clone has just one count. The chain recombines TRBV7-2 with TRBJ1-5; TRBD1 might be the D (5 bases). Germline assignment: CDR1 SGHTA and CDR2 FQGNSA. CDR3 length: 15 residues. Trimming shortened V by 0 bases and J by 2 bases, and 8 bases separated the two germline ends. CDR3 amino acids: CASSLARDRNQPQHF. CDR3 nucleotide sequence: TGTGCCAGCAGCTTAGCCAGGGATCGCAATCAGCCCCAGCATTTT.

The chain uses TRBV6-5 and TRBJ1-2; 7 nucleotides line up with TRBD1. V gave up 6 bases and J gave up 8 bases; unmatched junction bases: 6. Germline V gives CDR1 MNHEY, CDR2 SVGAGI. The CDR3 runs 12 residues. The CDR3: CASSQQGTGYTF. The CDR3 DNA follows: TGTGCCAGCAGCCAACAGGGGACCGGCTACACCTTC.

The J gene is TRBJ1-1, the V gene TRBV30; possibly TRBD1 for D (6 bases). Trimming shortened V by 0 bases and J by 7 bases, and 12 bases separated the two germline ends. Germline V gene sequence: CDR1 GTSNPN, CDR2 SVGIG (reference sequence). The CDR3 has 13 amino acids. CDR3 amino acids: CAWSVAGAGEAFF. As DNA, the CDR3 is TGTGCCTGGAGTGTAGCAGGGGCCGGTGAAGCTTTCTTT.

The DNA of the CDR3 is TGTGCTAGTGGTTTAGGGACAGATACCACAGATACGCAGTATTTT. This sequence encodes CASGLGTDTTDTQYF. This sequence joins TRBV12-5 and TRBJ2-3; 7 bases are a match to TRBD1. From germline, CDR1 is LGHNT and CDR2 FRNRAP. Trimming at V came to 3 bases and at J to 2 bases, leaving 5 bases not matched to a gene. The CDR3 has 15 amino acids. Full variable domain (remainder filled in from reference TRBV12-5 and TRBJ2-3): DARVTQTPRHKVTEMGQEVTMRCQPILGHNTVFWYRQTMMQGLELLAYFRNRAPLDDSGMPKDRFSAEMPDATLATLKIQPSEPRDSAVYFCASGLGTDTTDTQYFGPGTRLTVL.